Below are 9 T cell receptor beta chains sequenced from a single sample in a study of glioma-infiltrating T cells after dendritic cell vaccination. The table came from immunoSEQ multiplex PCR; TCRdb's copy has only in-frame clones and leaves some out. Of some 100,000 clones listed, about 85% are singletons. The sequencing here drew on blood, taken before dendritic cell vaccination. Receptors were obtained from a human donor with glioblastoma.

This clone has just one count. In DNA form, the CDR3 reads TGTGCCAGCAGCCAAGATTTGGGACAGGGAAGCGAGCAGTACTTC. Amino acids: CASSQDLGQGSEQYF. The gene calls are TRBV4-2 and TRBJ2-7, with 9 bases lining up with TRBD1. This CDR3 region has 15 residues. J was trimmed by 6 bases and V by 0 bases; bases with no gene match: 6. Germline-derived CDR1 and CDR2 are LGHNA and YNFKEQ.

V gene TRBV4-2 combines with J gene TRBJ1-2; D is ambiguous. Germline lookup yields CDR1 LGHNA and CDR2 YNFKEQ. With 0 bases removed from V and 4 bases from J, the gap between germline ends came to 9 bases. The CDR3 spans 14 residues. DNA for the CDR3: TGTGCCAGCAGCCAAGATAAGGGAGGCTATGGCTACACCTTC. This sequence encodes CASSQDKGGYGYTF.

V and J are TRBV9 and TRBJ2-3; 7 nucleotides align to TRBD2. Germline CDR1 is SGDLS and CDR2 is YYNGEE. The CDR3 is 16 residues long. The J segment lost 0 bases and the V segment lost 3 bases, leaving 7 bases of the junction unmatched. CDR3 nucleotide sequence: TGTGCCAGCAGCGGTCGACTAGCAGGAAGCACAGATACGCAGTATTTT. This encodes CASSGRLAGSTDTQYF. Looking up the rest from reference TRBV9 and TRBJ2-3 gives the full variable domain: DSGVTQTPKHLITATGQRVTLRCSPRSGDLSVYWYQQSLDQGLQFLIQYYNGEERAKGNILERFSAQQFPDLHSELNLSSLELGDSALYFCASSGRLAGSTDTQYFGPGTRLTVL.

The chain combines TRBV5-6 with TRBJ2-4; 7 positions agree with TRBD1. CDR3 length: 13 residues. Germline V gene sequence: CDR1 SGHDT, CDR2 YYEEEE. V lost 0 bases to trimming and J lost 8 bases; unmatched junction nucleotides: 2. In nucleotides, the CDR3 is TGTGCCAGCAGCTTGGGACAGGGTGACATTCAGTACTTC. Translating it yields CASSLGQGDIQYF.

This CDR3 is CASNRGWSSETQYF. The CDR3 nucleotides are TGTGCCAGTAACAGGGGCTGGAGTAGCGAGACCCAGTACTTC. The chain joins TRBV19 to TRBJ2-5; 7 bases line up with TRBD1. After removal of 7 bases from V and 5 bases from J, the junction contained 10 bases not matched to a gene. The CDR3 contains 14 residues. Looked up from germline, CDR1 is LNHDA and CDR2 is SQIVND (reference sequence).

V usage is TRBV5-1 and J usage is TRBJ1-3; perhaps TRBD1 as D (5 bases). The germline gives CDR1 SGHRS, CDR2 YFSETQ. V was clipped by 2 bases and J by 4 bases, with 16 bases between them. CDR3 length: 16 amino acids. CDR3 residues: CASSFRTPGQGNTIYF. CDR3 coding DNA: TGCGCCAGCAGCTTCCGGACCCCAGGGCAAGGAAACACCATATATTTT.

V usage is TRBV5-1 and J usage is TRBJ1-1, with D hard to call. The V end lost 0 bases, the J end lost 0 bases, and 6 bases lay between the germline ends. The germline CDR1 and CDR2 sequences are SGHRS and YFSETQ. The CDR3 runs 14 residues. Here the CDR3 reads CASSLETLNTEAFF. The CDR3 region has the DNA TGCGCCAGCAGCTTGGAGACACTGAACACTGAAGCTTTCTTT.

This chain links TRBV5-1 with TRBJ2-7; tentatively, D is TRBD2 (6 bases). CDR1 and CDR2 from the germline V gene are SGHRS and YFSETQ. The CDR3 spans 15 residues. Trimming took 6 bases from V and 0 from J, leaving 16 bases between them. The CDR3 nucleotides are TGCGCCAGCACCCCACGTGGGGGGAGCTCCTACGAGCAGTACTTC. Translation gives CASTPRGGSSYEQYF.

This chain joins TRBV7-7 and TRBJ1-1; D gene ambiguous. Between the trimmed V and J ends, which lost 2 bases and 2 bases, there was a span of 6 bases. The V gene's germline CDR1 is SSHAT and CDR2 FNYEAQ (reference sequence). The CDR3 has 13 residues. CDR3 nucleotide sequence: TGTGCCAGCAGCTTAAGAGGAAACACTGAAGCTTTCTTT. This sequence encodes CASSLRGNTEAFF.